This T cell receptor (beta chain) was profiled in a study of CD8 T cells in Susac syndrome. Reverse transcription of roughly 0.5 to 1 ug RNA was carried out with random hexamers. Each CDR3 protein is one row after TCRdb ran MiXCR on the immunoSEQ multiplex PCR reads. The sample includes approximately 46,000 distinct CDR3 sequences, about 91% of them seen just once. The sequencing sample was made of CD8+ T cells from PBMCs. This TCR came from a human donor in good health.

The CDR3 reads CASSYPGTYEQYF. CDR3 DNA: TGTGCCAGTAGTTATCCGGGGACCTACGAGCAGTACTTC. V usage is TRBV19 and J usage is TRBJ2-7; tentatively, D is TRBD2 (5 bases). Germline assignment: CDR1 LNHDA and CDR2 SQIVND (reference sequence). This CDR3 is built from 13 residues. Trimming removed 5 bases at V and 2 bases at J, with 10 bases between.